A single sample gave rise to the 29 T cell receptor beta chains below, sequenced in a study of response to subunit inactivated influenza vaccine. MiXCR, applied by TCRdb to the RT-PCR reads, yields one record per CDR3 protein. The sample has 500,000 to 600,000 distinct CDR3 sequences, 10% to 15% seen once. The sequencing used PBMCs from blood, collected about 6 weeks after vaccination. The receptor source for this set is a man aged 50-60 years who received an inactivated influenza vaccine.

This clonotype was counted many times. The rearrangement links TRBV28 to TRBJ2-7, with D possibly TRBD2 on 5 matching bases. The CDR3 covers 12 residues. V was trimmed by 2 bases and J by 4 bases, leaving 6 bases between them. Germline V CDR1 and CDR2: MDHEN, SYDVKM. CDR3 bases: TGTGCCAGCAGTTTACGGGATTACGAGCAGTACTTC. This encodes CASSLRDYEQYF.

The rearrangement links TRBV12-3 or TRBV12-4 to TRBJ2-5; D gene uncertain. The CDR3 sequence is 14 residues long. The V end was cut by 3 bases, the J end by 3 bases, with 11 bases between. The CDR3 DNA reads as TGTGCCAGCAGTTTGTCGGCCCGGAAAGAGACCCAGTACTTC. Translation: CASSLSARKETQYF.

This clonotype has only a few counts. The J gene is TRBJ1-1, the V gene TRBV11-2; 10 nucleotides match TRBD1. This CDR3 has 15 residues. Germline CDR1 SGHAT, CDR2 FQNNGV. V lost 5 bases to trimming and J lost 5 bases; unmatched junction nucleotides: 8. Written as DNA, the CDR3 is TGTGCCAGCAGCCTTATAAGGGACAGGGGAACTGAAGCTTTCTTT. Translation gives CASSLIRDRGTEAFF.

The CDR3 region is CSARDGGASTDTQYF. CDR3 DNA sequence: TGCAGTGCTAGAGATGGAGGGGCCAGCACAGATACGCAGTATTTT. The rearrangement joins TRBV20-1 to TRBJ2-3, with D tentatively TRBD2 (6 bases). The germline V gene encodes CDR1 DFQATT and CDR2 SNEGSKA (reference sequence). There are 15 residues in the CDR3. Trimming stripped 0 bases from V and 0 bases from J, with 10 bases between.

This clonotype occurred many times. J is TRBJ2-2 and V is TRBV7-6; maybe TRBD2 (5 bases). The germline CDR1 and CDR2 sequences are SGHVS and FNYEAQ. The V end was cut by 4 bases, the J end by 0 bases, with 6 bases between. The CDR3 is made up of 14 amino acids. CDR3 region: CASSWTANTGELFF. The CDR3 DNA reads TGTGCCAGCAGCTGGACTGCGAACACCGGGGAGCTGTTTTTT.

The rearrangement links TRBV5-1 to TRBJ2-6; D not certain. V lost 0 bases and J lost 1, with 8 bases in between. Germline V CDR1 and CDR2: SGHRS, YFSETQ. The CDR3 sequence is 16 residues long. The CDR3 protein is CASSLGRESGANVLTF. CDR3 bases: TGCGCCAGCAGCTTGGGTAGGGAATCTGGGGCCAACGTCCTGACTTTC.

The chain carries TRBV30 and TRBJ2-7; the D gene is possibly TRBD2 (5 bases). V lost 0 bases and J lost 4, with 7 bases in between. The germline V gene encodes CDR1 GTSNPN and CDR2 SVGIG (reference sequence). There are 12 residues in the CDR3. The chain's CDR3 is CAWSVSGYEQYF. The CDR3 DNA reads as TGTGCCTGGAGTGTATCGGGGTACGAGCAGTACTTC.

The chain joins TRBV2 to TRBJ2-7; tentatively, D is TRBD1 or TRBD2 (6 bases each). This CDR3 is built from 17 residues. Germline-derived CDR1 and CDR2 are SNHLY and FYNNEI. The CDR3, as DNA: TGTACCCTCAGTTCTGACCCCGGGACACGGAGGGGCTACGAGCAGTACTTC. Protein: CTLSSDPGTRRGYEQYF.

The chain couples TRBV6-5 to TRBJ2-3, with D maybe TRBD2 (6 bases). Between the trimmed V and J ends, which lost 4 bases and 5 bases, there was a span of 10 bases. Germline CDR1 and CDR2: MNHEY and SVGAGI. The CDR3 totals 13 residues. CDR3 residues: CASSFTGGDTQYF. The CDR3 bases are TGTGCCAGCAGTTTCACCGGGGGAGATACGCAGTATTTT.

In this sample, this clonotype turned up a few times. In DNA, the CDR3 is TGTGCCAGCAGTGAAGGGGTTCCTCCCTACGAGCAGTACTTC. Translating gives CASSEGVPPYEQYF. The V and J genes are TRBV25-1 and TRBJ2-7; D not resolved. CDR3 length: 14 amino acids. In germline, CDR1 is MGHDK, CDR2 SYGVNS. V was shortened by 2 bases and J by 2 bases, with 10 bases between the two germline ends.

V gene TRBV28 combines with J gene TRBJ2-3, with 9 bases identical to TRBD2. CDR3 size: 17 residues. Germline CDR1 is MDHEN and CDR2 is SYDVKM. V dropped 2 bases and J dropped 5; count of bases not matched to a gene: 11. The CDR3 sequence: CASSLRRAAGGLDTQYF. In DNA form, the CDR3 reads TGTGCCAGCAGTTTAAGGCGGGCGGCGGGAGGGTTAGATACGCAGTATTTT.

This clonotype was seen repeatedly, ten times or more. The chain links TRBV5-1 to TRBJ2-7, with 9 bases that match TRBD1. Per germline, CDR1 SGHRS and CDR2 YFSETQ. J was trimmed by 1 base and V by 5 bases; bases with no gene match: 4. The CDR3 covers 14 residues. In nucleotides, the CDR3 is TGCGCCAGCAGGTCCGGGACAGGGTCCTACGAGCAGTACTTC. This translates into CASRSGTGSYEQYF.

This chain connects TRBV11-2 to TRBJ2-7, with a tentative D call TRBD1 (5 bases). CDR1 and CDR2 (germline): SGHAT, FQNNGV. The V gene lost 1 base and the J gene lost 3 bases, with 13 bases spanning the gap. The CDR3 loop spans 15 amino acids. The CDR3 region has the DNA TGTGCCAGCAGCTTAGCGACAGCCTATGGCTACGAGCAGTACTTC. Translating gives CASSLATAYGYEQYF. Drawing the rest from reference TRBV11-2 and TRBJ2-7, the complete variable domain is EAGVAQSPRYKIIEKRQSVAFWCNPISGHATLYWYQQILGQGPKLLIQFQNNGVVDDSQLPKDRFSAERLKGVDSTLKIQPAKLEDSAVYLCASSLATAYGYEQYFGPGTRLTVT.

This clonotype was recorded many times. The chain links TRBV20-1 to TRBJ1-5, with 8 bases fitting TRBD1. V lost 5 bases to trimming and J lost 4 bases; unmatched junction nucleotides: 4. Germline CDR1 DFQATT, CDR2 SNEGSKA (reference sequence). The CDR3 is 13 residues long. The CDR3 nucleotides read TGCAGTGCTGCCACAGGGGGGAATCAGCCCCAGCATTTT. Translation: CSAATGGNQPQHF.

This clonotype was seen a few times. The rearrangement links TRBV20-1 to TRBJ2-7; the D gene could be TRBD1 or TRBD2 (5 bases each). The CDR3 has 13 amino acids. Trimming cost V 4 bases and J 2 bases, with 12 bases left between them. Germline assignment: CDR1 DFQATT and CDR2 SNEGSKA (reference sequence). Here the CDR3 DNA reads TGCAGTGCTATGAGGGGTCCCACCTACGAGCAGTACTTC. This sequence encodes CSAMRGPTYEQYF.

This clonotype turned up a few times. V is TRBV4-2 and J is TRBJ2-5; 7 bases fit TRBD1. Germline V CDR1 and CDR2: LGHNA, YNFKEQ. Losses at the gene ends were 0 bases for V and 9 bases for J; bases not matched to a gene: 10. The CDR3 loop spans 15 amino acids. Here the CDR3 DNA reads TGTGCCAGCAGCCAAGAAAGGGGGCGCATCGGGTCCCAGTACTTC. Residues: CASSQERGRIGSQYF.

In its sample, this clonotype was seen a few times. The gene calls are TRBV12-3 or TRBV12-4 and TRBJ2-7, with D possibly matching TRBD2 (5 bases). This CDR3 region has 14 residues. The V end lost 3 bases, the J end lost 6 bases, and 15 bases lay between the germline ends. CDR3: CASSFADTGSEQYF. In DNA, the CDR3 is TGTGCCAGCAGTTTCGCAGACACGGGGAGCGAGCAGTACTTC.

V gene TRBV5-1 combines with J gene TRBJ2-3; D tentatively reads TRBD1 or TRBD2 (5 bases each). The CDR3 runs 14 residues. Germline CDR1 is SGHRS and CDR2 is YFSETQ. The V end was cut by 3 bases, the J end by 4 bases, with 12 bases between. CDR3 amino acids: CASSSLGVSDTQYF. CDR3 coding DNA: TGCGCCAGCAGCTCGCTGGGGGTATCAGATACGCAGTATTTT. The variable domain in full, with the rest retrieved from reference TRBV5-1 and TRBJ2-3, is KAGVTQTPRYLIKTRGQQVTLSCSPISGHRSVSWYQQTPGQGLQFLFEYFSETQRNKGNFPGRFSGRQFSNSRSEMNVSTLELGDSALYLCASSSLGVSDTQYFGPGTRLTVL.

This clonotype was detected only a few times. The chain links TRBV7-9 to TRBJ2-1; D not certain. The CDR3 totals 11 residues. Germline lookup yields CDR1 SEHNR and CDR2 FQNEAQ (reference sequence). V gave up 5 bases and J gave up 10 bases, with 9 bases separating them. The CDR3 coding sequence is TGTGCCAGCAGCCCCCGAGAGGAGCAGTTCTTC. Translating it yields CASSPREEQFF.

Notes on this clonotype: Germline and junction disagree at one end, which may indicate a read error. The chain recombines TRBV20-1 with TRBJ2-7; the D gene is possibly TRBD1 (7 bases). The CDR3 totals 16 residues. Germline V gives CDR1 DFQATT, CDR2 SNEGSKA (reference sequence). The CDR3 reads CCASAVRGGNSYEQYF. The CDR3 DNA reads as TGCTGTGCTAGCGCCGTTCGAGGGGGCAATTCCTACGAGCAGTACTTC.

Only a few counts were recorded for this clonotype. V is TRBV20-1 and J is TRBJ2-1; D is unclear. V was cut by 1 base and J by 6 bases, with 4 bases left in between. The V gene's germline CDR1 is DFQATT and CDR2 SNEGSKA (reference sequence). The CDR3 is 11 residues long. The CDR3 region has the DNA TGCAGTGCTAGAGCCTTCAATGAGCAGTTCTTC. This encodes CSARAFNEQFF.

This clonotype was recorded a few times. The rearrangement joins TRBV20-1 to TRBJ2-1; 7 bases are a match to TRBD2. With 1 base clipped from V and 7 bases from J, the junction kept 10 bases outside the gene matches. CDR1 and CDR2 from the germline V gene are DFQATT and SNEGSKA (reference sequence). This CDR3 is 15 amino acids long. The CDR3 DNA reads as TGCAGTGCTAGAGCCGGGGGGTCGCTCGGTAATGAGCAGTTCTTC. Protein: CSARAGGSLGNEQFF.

Details on this clonotype: At one boundary the junction diverges from the germline segment, which might be a read error. This chain joins TRBV20-1 and TRBJ1-3; D perhaps matches TRBD1 (6 bases). CDR3 length equals 14 residues. CDR1 is DFQATT and CDR2 is SNEGSKA in the germline V gene (reference sequence). CDR3 nucleotide sequence: TGCAGTGCCCGGACCGCTCCCAGGGGAAACAACATATATTTT. It translates to CSARTAPRGNNIYF.

V is TRBV20-1 and J is TRBJ1-4; no clear D. Trimming stripped 0 bases from V and 6 bases from J, with 11 bases between. Germline CDR1 reads DFQATT; CDR2 reads SNEGSKA (reference sequence). The CDR3 spans 14 residues. The CDR3 nucleotides read TGCAGTGCTAGAGATTTTAAAGCGGATGAAAAACTGTTTTTT. Translation gives CSARDFKADEKLFF.

This clonotype turned up a few times. The genes are TRBV7-9 and TRBJ1-1; 8 positions agree with TRBD1. This CDR3 has 15 residues. The germline V gene has CDR1 SEHNR and CDR2 FQNEAQ (reference sequence). Germline trimming cut 1 base from V and 4 bases from J; bases unmatched to any gene: 5. The CDR3, as DNA: TGTGCCAGCAGCTTAGAAGGAACAGGGGGCACTGAAGCTTTCTTT. It specifies CASSLEGTGGTEAFF.

The CDR3 DNA is TGTGCCAGCAGGGACCTTGAAGCCAGCTACAATGAGCAGTTCTTC. Encoded protein: CASRDLEASYNEQFF. The chain couples TRBV6-1 to TRBJ2-1, with unresolved D. The germline gives CDR1 MNHNS, CDR2 SASEGT. The CDR3 runs 15 residues. Deletions cut 6 bases from V and 3 bases from J, with 15 bases between.

J is TRBJ2-5 and V is TRBV5-1, with TRBD2 matching over 11 bases. J was trimmed by 0 bases and V by 2 bases; bases with no gene match: 6. From germline, CDR1 is SGHRS and CDR2 YFSETQ. This CDR3 comprises 17 residues. CDR3 sequence reads: CASSFTSGREYQETQYF. The CDR3 coding sequence is TGCGCCAGCAGCTTCACTAGCGGGAGAGAATACCAAGAGACCCAGTACTTC.

This clonotype has only a few counts. The chain is built from TRBV7-6 and TRBJ2-5; unclear D gene. V was pared by 3 bases and J by 0 bases, with 5 bases between. The CDR3 has 13 residues. CDR1 SGHVS and CDR2 FNYEAQ come from the germline V gene. The CDR3 DNA follows: TGTGCCAGCAGCTTCATAAACCAAGAGACCCAGTACTTC. It specifies CASSFINQETQYF.

This clonotype has more than one count but fewer than ten. The chain couples TRBV29-1 to TRBJ1-2; D may be TRBD1 (6 bases). Germline lookup yields CDR1 SQVTM and CDR2 ANQGSEA. This CDR3 is 13 amino acids long. V was clipped by 2 bases and J by 7 bases, with 14 bases between them. The CDR3 sequence is CSVERGGFGGYTF. Written as DNA, the CDR3 is TGCAGCGTTGAAAGGGGGGGGTTCGGTGGCTACACCTTC.